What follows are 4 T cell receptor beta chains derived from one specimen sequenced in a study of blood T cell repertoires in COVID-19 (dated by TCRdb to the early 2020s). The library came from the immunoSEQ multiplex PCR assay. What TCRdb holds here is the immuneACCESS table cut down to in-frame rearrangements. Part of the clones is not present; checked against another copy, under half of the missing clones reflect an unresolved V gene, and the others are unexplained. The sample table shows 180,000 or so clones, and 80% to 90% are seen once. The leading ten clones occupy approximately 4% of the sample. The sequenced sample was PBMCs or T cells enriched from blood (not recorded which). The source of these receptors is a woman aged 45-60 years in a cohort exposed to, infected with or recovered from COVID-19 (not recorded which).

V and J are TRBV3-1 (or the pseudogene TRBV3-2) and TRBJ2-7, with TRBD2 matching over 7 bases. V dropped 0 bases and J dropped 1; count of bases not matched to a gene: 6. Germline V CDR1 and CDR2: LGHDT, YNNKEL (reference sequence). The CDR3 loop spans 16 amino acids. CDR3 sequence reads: CASSQEVAGRSYEQYF. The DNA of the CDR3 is TGTGCCAGCAGCCAAGAAGTAGCGGGTCGATCCTACGAGCAGTACTTC.

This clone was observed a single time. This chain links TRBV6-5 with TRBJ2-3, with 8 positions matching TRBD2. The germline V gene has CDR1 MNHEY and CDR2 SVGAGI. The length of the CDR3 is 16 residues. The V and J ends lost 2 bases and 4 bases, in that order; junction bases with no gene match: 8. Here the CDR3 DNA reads TGTGCCAGCAGTTACCTCAGCGGGAGTGGCGCAGATACGCAGTATTTT. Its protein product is CASSYLSGSGADTQYF.

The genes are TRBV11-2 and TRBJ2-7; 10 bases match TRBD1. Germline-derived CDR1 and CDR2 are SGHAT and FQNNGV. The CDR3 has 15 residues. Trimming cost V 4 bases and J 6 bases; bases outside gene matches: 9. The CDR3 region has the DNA TGTGCCAGCAGCTCCATTGTGGGACAGGGGAGCGAGCAGTACTTC. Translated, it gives CASSSIVGQGSEQYF. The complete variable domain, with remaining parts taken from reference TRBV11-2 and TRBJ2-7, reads EAGVAQSPRYKIIEKRQSVAFWCNPISGHATLYWYQQILGQGPKLLIQFQNNGVVDDSQLPKDRFSAERLKGVDSTLKIQPAKLEDSAVYLCASSSIVGQGSEQYFGPGTRLTVT.

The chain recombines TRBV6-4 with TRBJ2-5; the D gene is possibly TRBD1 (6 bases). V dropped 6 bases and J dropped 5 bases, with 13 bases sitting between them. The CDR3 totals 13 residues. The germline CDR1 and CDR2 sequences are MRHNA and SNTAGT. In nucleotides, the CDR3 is TGTGCCAGCAGCCGGGACACCTATGAGACCCAGTACTTC. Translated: CASSRDTYETQYF.